Each of the 5 T cell receptor beta chains below was sequenced from the same sample in a study of early T cells in non-severe SARS-CoV-2 infection. MiXCR was run by TCRdb on the 5' RACE reads, yielding one entry per CDR3 protein. The table lists fewer than 55,000 distinct CDR3 sequences, around 6.1% of them singletons, with around 21% in the top ten. Sequenced here: whole blood, sampled at baseline. The receptors shown here come from an adult who was a healthcare worker with PCR-confirmed SARS-CoV-2 infection or an uninfected control (not recorded which).

This clonotype was seen a few times. The chain is built from TRBV29-1 and TRBJ2-5, with D perhaps given as TRBD1 or TRBD2 (6 bases each). This CDR3 is built from 11 residues. From germline, CDR1 is SQVTM and CDR2 ANQGSEA. Deletions cut 8 bases from V and 7 bases from J, with 14 bases between. The CDR3 sequence is CSSGGQVTQYF. The CDR3 DNA reads TGCAGCAGTGGGGGGCAGGTGACCCAGTACTTC. The full variable domain, its missing parts supplied by reference TRBV29-1 and TRBJ2-5, is SAVISQKPSRDICQRGTSLTIQCQVDSQVTMMFWYRQQPGQSLTLIATANQGSEATYESGFVIDKFPISRPNLTFSTLTVSNMSPEDSSIYLCSSGGQVTQYFGPGTRLLVL.

This clonotype has a count of ten or more. The chain is built from TRBV5-5 and TRBJ2-7; weak D call: TRBD2 (5 bases). CDR1 is SGHKS and CDR2 is YYEKEE in the germline V gene (reference sequence). The length of the CDR3 is 15 residues. V lost 1 base, J lost 3 bases, and 14 bases lay in between. The CDR3 DNA is TGTGCCAGCAGCTTGTTAGAGCTAGCTCTCTACGAGCAGTACTTC. It specifies CASSLLELALYEQYF.

The chain recombines TRBV7-2 with TRBJ2-3; TRBD2 agrees at 11 bases. V lost 1 base, J lost 4 bases, and 4 bases stayed unmatched. From germline, CDR1 is SGHTA and CDR2 FQGNSA. The CDR3 is 16 residues long. CDR3 nucleotide sequence: TGTGCCAGCAGCTTAGAACTAGCGGGGGTTCCAGATACGCAGTATTTT. The encoded protein is CASSLELAGVPDTQYF.

This clonotype was detected ten times or more. The gene calls are TRBV20-1 and TRBJ2-5, with 8 bases lining up with TRBD2. This CDR3 contains 16 residues. J gave up 5 bases and V 6 bases, and 17 bases lay outside the gene matches. The V gene's germline CDR1 is DFQATT and CDR2 SNEGSKA (reference sequence). This CDR3 is CSANSGNGGAQETQYF. The DNA of the CDR3 is TGCAGTGCGAATTCCGGCAACGGGGGGGCCCAGGAGACCCAGTACTTC.

J is TRBJ2-1 and V is TRBV25-1; 7 bases line up with TRBD1. There are 17 residues in the CDR3. V was pared by 2 bases and J by 7 bases, with 14 bases of the junction left unmatched. CDR1 is MGHDK and CDR2 is SYGVNS in the germline V gene. The CDR3 spells CASSETSGRGRRNEQFF. CDR3 nucleotide sequence: TGTGCCAGCAGTGAAACCTCTGGTAGGGGGCGCAGAAATGAGCAGTTCTTC.